This is a list of T cell receptor beta chains from one sample in a study of blood T cell repertoires in COVID-19. The table came from immunoSEQ multiplex PCR; TCRdb's copy has only in-frame clones and leaves some out. In the table there are roughly 230,000 clones, 84% of which are singletons. Material for sequencing was PBMCs or T cells enriched from blood (not recorded which). The receptors were gathered from a man aged 50 to 60 who had recovered from COVID-19. Both conserved end residues are trimmed from each CDR3.

TRBV20-1	SASSPAKGTEAF
TRBV9	ASSVEEFMNTEAF
TRBV15	ATSGTSSYEQY
TRBV3-1/TRBV3-2	ASSPPSRYGYT
TRBV29-1	SVEDRGGQGGYEQY
TRBV5-1	ASSLGWANMASPLH
TRBV4-3	ASSQEGSNEQF
TRBV11-2	ASSSRAGVETQY
TRBV7-3	ASSTGQPNTEAF
TRBV14	ASSHENVGGGRYGYT
TRBV25-1	ASSDNRWQGLMEAF
TRBV18	ASSPQGWGGYT
TRBV5-4	ASSWGEIGSYT
TRBV5-1	ASSRGGANEKLF
TRBV5-1	ASSGLTGSGEKLF
TRBV24-1	ATSETGLNQPQH
TRBV14	ASSPSDRVGVSPLH
TRBV29-1	SVSLAGAYNTGELF
TRBV6-5	ASQEGLGTDTQY
TRBV30	AWSRTGLGYT
TRBV5-6	ASSPGFTPGRTQY
TRBV27	ASSPFGTGNLYGYT
TRBV20-1	SAPGVFEQY
TRBV27	ASSLAGKAYEQY
TRBV7-3	ASGAGTDTQY
TRBV5-5	ASSYAGSLGEKLF
TRBV18	ASSPPSMFQETQY
TRBV6-1	ASSETRNTIY
TRBV11-2	ASSLGTANTEAF
TRBV19	ASSLGQGSGNTIY
TRBV2	ASRRTPSSYNSPLH
TRBV6-4	ASSREGASSPLH
TRBV9	ASSFRQGGSGNTIY
TRBV5-5	ASSHEPGPTDTQY
TRBV25-1	ASSVKEWTEAF
TRBV5-6	ASTRGADSNQPQH